The rows below give T cell receptor beta chains drawn from one sample of a study of cytomegalovirus exposure and HLA in healthy donors. Measured with immunoSEQ multiplex PCR; TCRdb has only the in-frame clones, and not every one. The sample contains a few hundred thousand clones, around nine tenths of which appear only once. The specimen sequenced was PBMCs. The receptors were gathered from a girl between 2 and 10 years old in good health and CMV-seronegative. Each CDR3 is given with its conserved first and last residue. A D gene is named only where the DNA matches it firmly. Clone size is shown for a subset of rows, as once, few, many or a class of expanded clone.

>-|TRBV10-3|TRBD2|TRBJ2-2
CAISGGTSPTGELFF
TGTGCCATCAGTGGGGGGACTAGCCCCACCGGGGAGCTGTTTTTT
>-|TRBV25-1|TRBD1|TRBJ1-1
CASSEYLGQGASEAFF
TGTGCCAGCAGTGAATATCTGGGACAGGGGGCCTCTGAAGCTTTCTTT
>-|TRBV28|-|TRBJ1-5
CASSSLGTTYQPQHF
TGTGCCAGCAGTTCCCTCGGGACAACCTATCAGCCCCAGCATTTT
>-|TRBV27|-|TRBJ1-2
CASSTRTATSGYGYTF
TGTGCCAGCAGTACTCGGACAGCAACTAGCGGCTATGGCTACACCTTC
>-|TRBV5-4|-|TRBJ2-7
CASSFQDYSYEQYF
TGTGCCAGCAGCTTTCAAGACTACTCCTACGAGCAGTACTTC
>-|TRBV7-6|TRBD2|TRBJ2-5
CASSSSRSGGLEETQYF
TGTGCCAGCAGCTCTTCCCGTAGCGGGGGCCTCGAGGAGACCCAGTACTTC
>-|TRBV2|-|TRBJ1-2
CASRIRAPGSINYGYTF
TGTGCCAGCAGGATAAGAGCCCCAGGGTCAATTAACTATGGCTACACCTTC
>-|TRBV6-5|-|TRBJ2-5
CASSPPEGNLETQYF
TGTGCCAGCAGTCCACCGGAGGGGAACTTAGAGACCCAGTACTTC
>-|TRBV15|-|TRBJ1-5
CATSRVGGEYQPQHF
TGTGCCACCAGCAGAGTTGGGGGGGAGTATCAGCCCCAGCATTTT
>-|TRBV5-1|TRBD1|TRBJ1-4
CASSFQGANEKLFF
TGCGCCAGCAGCTTCCAGGGGGCTAATGAAAAACTGTTTTTT
>-|TRBV4-1|-|TRBJ2-2
CASRLSGTGELFF
TGCGCCAGCAGACTCTCAGGGACCGGGGAGCTGTTTTTT
>-|TRBV29-1|TRBD2|TRBJ2-3
CSVLSGSADTQYF
TGCAGCGTTCTGAGCGGGAGTGCAGATACGCAGTATTTT
>-|TRBV7-2|-|TRBJ1-6
CASSQNSPLHF
TGTGCCAGCAGTCAAAATTCACCCCTCCACTTT
>once|TRBV10-3|TRBD2|TRBJ2-7
CASKTSESSYEQYF
TGTGCCTCTAAGACTAGCGAGAGCTCCTACGAGCAGTACTTC
>-|TRBV6-6|-|TRBJ1-2
CASETGNYGYTF
TGTGCCAGTGAAACAGGGAACTATGGCTACACCTTC
>-|TRBV6-5|TRBD2|TRBJ2-3
CASSYWIAGGSDTQYF
TGTGCCAGCAGTTACTGGATAGCGGGGGGCTCAGATACGCAGTATTTT
>-|TRBV27|TRBD2|TRBJ2-7
CASSPGLATHEQYF
TGTGCCAGCAGCCCGGGACTAGCTACCCACGAGCAGTACTTC
>-|TRBV7-9|TRBD1|TRBJ1-1
CASSPKPGQGQGNTEAFF
TGTGCCAGCAGCCCAAAACCGGGACAGGGGCAAGGGAACACTGAAGCTTTCTTT
>-|TRBV2|-|TRBJ1-2
CASSEISADYGYTF
TGTGCCAGCAGTGAAATATCGGCGGACTATGGCTACACCTTC
>-|TRBV29-1|TRBD2|TRBJ2-5
CSVEGLAGPGYQETQYF
TGCAGCGTGGAGGGGCTAGCGGGCCCCGGGTACCAAGAGACCCAGTACTTC
>-|TRBV27|-|TRBJ1-2
CASSLGPNYGYTF
TGTGCCAGCAGTTTAGGGCCGAACTATGGCTACACCTTC
>-|TRBV10-3|TRBD2|TRBJ2-5
CAISWSSGSRVPQYF
TGTGCCATCAGTTGGTCTAGCGGGTCTCGAGTGCCCCAGTACTTC
>-|TRBV6-1|-|TRBJ2-7
CASSEISGEQYF
TGTGCCAGCAGTGAAATCTCGGGCGAGCAGTACTTC
>-|TRBV9|TRBD1|TRBJ2-2
CASSSRGQGVGELFF
TGTGCCAGCAGCTCCCGGGGACAGGGGGTCGGGGAGCTGTTTTTT
>once|TRBV5-4|-|TRBJ2-5
CASSLGQTQETQYF
TGTGCCAGCAGCTTGGGACAGACACAAGAGACCCAGTACTTC
>once|TRBV28|-|TRBJ2-1
CATQGREQFF
TGTGCCACACAGGGTAGGGAGCAGTTCTTC
>-|TRBV28|TRBD2|TRBJ2-1
CASTLPGLDSGLYNEQFF
TGTGCCAGCACCCTCCCGGGACTAGATAGCGGCTTGTACAATGAGCAGTTCTTC
>few|TRBV29-1|-|TRBJ1-2
CSVESAGILYYGYTF
TGCAGCGTTGAGTCCGCGGGGATCCTTTACTATGGCTACACCTTC
>-|TRBV28|TRBD1|TRBJ1-1
CASSFYRGSTEAFF
TGTGCCAGCAGTTTTTACAGGGGGTCCACTGAAGCTTTCTTT
>-|TRBV15|TRBD1|TRBJ1-1
CATSYPGGMNTEAFF
TGTGCCACCAGCTATCCAGGGGGAATGAACACTGAAGCTTTCTTT
>-|TRBV28|-|TRBJ2-7
CASSLITVSYEQYF
TGTGCCAGCAGTTTGATAACGGTATCCTACGAGCAGTACTTC
>-|TRBV5-5|TRBD2|TRBJ2-3
CASSRMGGGTDTQYF
TGTGCCAGCAGCCGGATGGGGGGGGGCACAGATACGCAGTATTTT
>-|TRBV7-8|TRBD1|TRBJ2-7
CASSLDPGTGAYEQYF
TGTGCCAGCAGCTTAGACCCCGGGACAGGGGCCTACGAGCAGTACTTC
>-|TRBV7-9|-|TRBJ2-1
CASSLVPGIDEQFF
TGTGCCAGCAGCTTAGTACCGGGTATCGATGAGCAGTTCTTC
>-|TRBV28|-|TRBJ1-5
CASSNEHETQPQHF
TGTGCCAGCAGCAACGAGCACGAAACTCAGCCCCAGCATTTT
>-|TRBV28|TRBD1|TRBJ1-1
CAGQGQGAVVTEAFF
TGTGCCGGCCAGGGACAGGGGGCGGTAGTCACTGAAGCTTTCTTT
>-|TRBV18|TRBD1|TRBJ1-1
CASSPGTVREAFF
TGTGCCAGCTCACCCGGGACAGTGCGTGAAGCTTTCTTT
>-|TRBV7-8|TRBD1|TRBJ1-5
CASSPRDSFNQPQHF
TGTGCCAGCAGCCCCCGGGACAGCTTTAATCAGCCCCAGCATTTT
>-|TRBV19|TRBD1|TRBJ1-1
CASSPGTGGADTEAFF
TGTGCCAGTAGTCCCGGGACAGGGGGCGCGGACACTGAAGCTTTCTTT
>-|TRBV7-3|-|TRBJ2-5
CASSLSGGGTQYF
TGTGCCAGCAGCTTATCTGGGGGCGGGACCCAGTACTTC
>-|TRBV5-6|-|TRBJ1-2
CASSLAGQGGYTF
TGTGCCAGCAGCTTGGCGGGTCAGGGAGGCTACACCTTC
>-|TRBV30|-|TRBJ1-1
CAWSTGMNTEAFF
TGTGCCTGGAGTACAGGGATGAACACTGAAGCTTTCTTT
>-|TRBV7-8|-|TRBJ1-2
CASSLWGGRGYGYTF
TGTGCCAGCAGCTTATGGGGGGGGCGAGGTTATGGCTACACCTTC
>once|TRBV7-8|TRBD1|TRBJ1-1
CASSAGTGGTNTEAFF
TGTGCCAGCAGCGCCGGGACAGGGGGAACGAACACTGAAGCTTTCTTT
>-|TRBV7-2|-|TRBJ1-5
CASSSGSSLNQPQHF
TGTGCCAGCAGCTCCGGGTCAAGCTTGAATCAGCCCCAGCATTTT
>once|TRBV7-9|TRBD2|TRBJ2-3
CASRTGGTDTQYF
TGTGCCAGCAGGACCGGGGGGACAGATACGCAGTATTTT
>-|TRBV2|-|TRBJ1-5
CASTLGSQGNQPQHF
TGTGCCAGCACCCTGGGTAGTCAGGGCAATCAGCCCCAGCATTTT